This is a list of T cell receptor beta chains from one sample in a study of regulatory T cells in long-lasting Graves disease. TCRdb re-called the multiplex PCR reads with MiXCR, one entry per CDR3 protein. The repertoire consists of approximately 230,000 distinct CDR3 sequences, with about a sixth occurring once and the leading ten covering around 20%. The specimen comprised peripheral blood mononuclear cells (PBMCs), sampled at new diagnosis, from a patient treated with antithyroid drugs. These receptors were taken from a female donor with Graves disease. The CDR3 runs from the conserved cysteine through the conserved F or W. Each record gives: V gene, J gene, CDR3 protein.

>TRBV6-5|TRBJ2-1
CASSSRFNEQFF
>TRBV28|TRBJ2-7
CASSLGSGRTHEQYF
>TRBV6-2/TRBV6-3|TRBJ2-7
CASSEPGLAGQEQYF
>TRBV5-4|TRBJ2-7
CASSPADGTYEQYF
>TRBV11-2|TRBJ2-5
CASSFTSGRALETQYF
>TRBV6-1|TRBJ2-5
CASSPLAGGSQETQYF
>TRBV19|TRBJ2-2
CASNPGVNTGELFF
>TRBV5-8|TRBJ2-7
CASSSPHGQPPFGEQYF
>TRBV12-3/TRBV12-4|TRBJ2-5
CASSLVSGRAKETQYF
>TRBV11-2|TRBJ1-6
CASSLDQGTNSPLHF
>TRBV20-1|TRBJ2-7
CSASRLAGGLGEQYF
>TRBV2|TRBJ1-2
CASNDGGYGYTF
>TRBV3-1|TRBJ2-7
CASSQEGLAGYEQYF
>TRBV20-1|TRBJ1-1
CSARRGEVGTEAFF
>TRBV24-1|TRBJ2-7
CATSDTGTSGRAGYEQYF
>TRBV2|TRBJ2-2
CASSSLGRPTGELFF
>TRBV6-1|TRBJ1-1
CASVAGNTEAFF
>TRBV7-6|TRBJ2-1
CASSLAGGDEQFF
>TRBV24-1|TRBJ2-2
CATRGQGDTGELFF
>TRBV7-2|TRBJ2-7
CASSSRPGSSYEQYF
>TRBV20-1|TRBJ2-5
CSAPPGLAGEETQYF
>TRBV12-3/TRBV12-4|TRBJ2-1
CASRASPAGFEQFF
>TRBV10-3|TRBJ2-1
CAISESPSGRARNEQFF
>TRBV10-2|TRBJ2-7
CASRDPSSYEQYF
>TRBV16|TRBJ2-1
CASSHSSGEYNEQFF
>TRBV7-8|TRBJ2-2
CASRRDRTNTGELFF
>TRBV7-2|TRBJ2-3
CASSPLAGGMTDTQYF
>TRBV6-1|TRBJ2-7
CASRITGTGPEQYF
>TRBV2|TRBJ2-5
CASKSRRVVQETQYF
>TRBV7-2|TRBJ2-5
CASSGLGLAVFRETQYF
>TRBV27|TRBJ2-7
CASSSGLAGSYEQYF
>TRBV2|TRBJ1-1
CASKVRGQWSEAFF
>TRBV2|TRBJ1-6
CASRRQSNSPLHF
>TRBV12-3/TRBV12-4|TRBJ1-5
CASRPGTVSSYQPQHF
>TRBV28|TRBJ2-6
CASSLEGTGVLTF
>TRBV9|TRBJ2-7
CASSRGLGTSDRYEQYF
>TRBV28|TRBJ2-5
CASSLVEGETQYF
>TRBV3-1|TRBJ2-1
CASSQHFSGSSYNEQFF
>TRBV11-1|TRBJ2-1
CASSLLGPRHPSYNEQFF
>TRBV20-1|TRBJ2-3
CSAKGIAGEGDTQYF
>TRBV28|TRBJ1-1
CASSLRYEAFF